A single TCR beta chain is shown here with its context. V lost 3 bases and J lost 7, with 13 bases in between. Germline lookup yields CDR1 MDHEN and CDR2 SYDVKM. The CDR3 consists of 14 residues. How the authors handled the data: Amplification of reference gene primers was used by the study to estimate nucleated cell counts. Sequencing used immunoSEQ multiplex PCR; TCRdb keeps in-frame clones, though not all of them. The V and J calls and clone size are taken from that table; D and trimming were inferred from the DNA. The sample includes 25,000 to 35,000 clones, around 92% of them seen just once. This entry comes from a study of blood T cell repertoires in COVID-19. Study-level information: The United States, Italy and Spain supplied acute and convalescent COVID-19 samples. T cells, B-cell-depleted T cells, or PBMCs provided the cDNA or gDNA that served as material.

This TCR was sampled from a man aged 45-65 years with active COVID-19. Sequencing was done on a sample of peripheral blood. The genes are TRBV28 and TRBJ1-5; D not resolved. CDR3 protein: CASSLESGVQPQHF. The CDR3 DNA reads TGTGCCAGCAGTTTGGAAAGCGGGGTACAGCCCCAGCATTTT.